This is a list of T cell receptor beta chains from one sample in a study of blood T cell repertoires in COVID-19. The repertoire was sequenced with immunoSEQ multiplex PCR; TCRdb's copy has only in-frame clones and lacks some. The data show about 270,000 clones, approximately 90% seen once. The sequenced sample was PBMCs or T cells enriched from blood (not recorded which). The receptors were gathered from a woman aged 25 to 39 with acute COVID-19. Each CDR3 is given with its conserved first and last residue.

v_gene	j_gene	CDR3aa
TRBV6-4	TRBJ1-2	CASSRVEGAGYGYTF
TRBV10-3	TRBJ1-1	CAISDRGLSEAFF
TRBV11-2	TRBJ2-3	CASSLDLSPTIAYF
TRBV10-3	TRBJ1-3	CAIGPGAGNTIYF
TRBV28	TRBJ2-7	CASSERVYEQYF
TRBV6-1	TRBJ1-4	CASSEALGQARKLFF
TRBV27	TRBJ1-5	CASSFTDRDSNQPQHF
TRBV4-3	TRBJ1-4	CASSQEWRAANEKLFF
TRBV6-6	TRBJ2-7	CASSYSRQGSYEQYF
TRBV24-1	TRBJ2-2	CATSDSLYAGELFF
TRBV6-2/TRBV6-3	TRBJ2-7	CASSYSSAGGYEQYF
TRBV19	TRBJ2-6	CATKEGAGANVLTF
TRBV10-3	TRBJ2-2	CAISEVGLKNTGELFF
TRBV2	TRBJ1-2	CASSEAPADRLGYTF
TRBV4-1	TRBJ2-1	CASSQDPLNRGYYNEQFF
TRBV14	TRBJ2-6	CASSRMFGYSGANVLTF
TRBV6-5	TRBJ1-5	CASSLGQGVFQPQHF
TRBV12-3/TRBV12-4	TRBJ1-5	CASNTGGVQPQHF
TRBV28	TRBJ1-2	CASSLLRNYGYTF
TRBV3-1/TRBV3-2	TRBJ2-4	CASSHAREAKNIQYF
TRBV30	TRBJ2-2	CAWSVLALEDTGELFF
TRBV24-1	TRBJ2-3	CATSDFTDTQYF